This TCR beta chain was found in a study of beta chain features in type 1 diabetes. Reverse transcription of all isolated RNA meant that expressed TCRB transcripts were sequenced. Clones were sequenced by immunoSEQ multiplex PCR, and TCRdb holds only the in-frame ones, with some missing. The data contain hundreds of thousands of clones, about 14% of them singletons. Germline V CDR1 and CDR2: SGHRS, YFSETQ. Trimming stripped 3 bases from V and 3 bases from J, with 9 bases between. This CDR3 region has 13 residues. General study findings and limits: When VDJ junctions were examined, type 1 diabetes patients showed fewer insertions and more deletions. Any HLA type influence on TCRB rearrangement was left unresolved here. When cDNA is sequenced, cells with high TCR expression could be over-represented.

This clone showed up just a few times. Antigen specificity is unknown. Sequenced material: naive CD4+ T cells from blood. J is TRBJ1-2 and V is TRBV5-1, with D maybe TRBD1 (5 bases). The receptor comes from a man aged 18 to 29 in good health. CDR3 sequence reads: CASSYDSYYGYTF. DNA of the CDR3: TGCGCCAGCAGCTATGACAGCTACTATGGCTACACCTTC.